This T cell receptor (beta chain) was obtained from a study of memory CD4+ T cells and cytomegalovirus serostatus (dated by TCRdb to between 2018 and 2020). As for the study more broadly: The cohort included some 35 healthy adults from Belgium, of whom 9 were CMV seropositive and some 24 were CMV seronegative. To replicate a published TCR-based CMV serostatus classifier, the researchers sequenced the CD4+ memory TCRbeta repertoires of a Belgian cohort whose cytomegalovirus serostatus was known. General conclusions and limits of the study: For CMV serostatus prediction, a median bootstrapped AUC of 0.95 was reached with the original framework, and a median bootstrapped AUC of around 0.9 was reached with a US-trained random forest. Of 150 to 200 previously reported CMV-associated TCRbeta sequences, approximately 70 appeared in the CD4+ memory repertoires, each in one to five individuals. On the Belgian cohort, the classifier built on the original framework reached a median bootstrapped AUC of almost 0.96, with a 95% CI of 0.76-1.00. Unlike the original study, which covered naive and memory CD4+ and CD8+ populations, the Belgian study sequenced only CD4+CD45RO+ memory cells. Results were interpreted as suggesting that the CMV-associated TCR signature is largely present in the CD4+ memory repertoire.

Single viable CD3+CD4+CD8-CD45RO+ cells were sorted as memory CD4+ T cells on a FACSAria II. To determine CMV serostatus, a Roche Elecsys assay was used that detects serum IgG against CMV pp150, pp28, p38 and p52. Once the samples were thawed, total CD4+ T cells were enriched through positive selection using CD4 magnetic microbeads. Samples originated from another study that specifically interrogated the CD4+ T cell memory repertoire. Peripheral blood mononuclear cells were isolated and cryopreserved according to standard operating procedures, and serum was stored at -80 degrees C. Staining used CD3-PerCP (BW264/56), CD4-APC (RPA-T4), CD45RO-PE (UCHT1) and CD8-Pacific Orange (3B5) antibodies, with Sytox blue excluding non-viable cells. This clone came up a few times. No cognate antigen has been identified for it. There are no base qualities to consult, and no much larger clone falls within one base.

The Quick-DNA Microprep Kit was used to extract genomic DNA from the sorted cells. TCRbeta DNA was amplified with the immunoSEQ hsTCRbeta kit following the manufacturer's protocol. TCRbeta libraries were sequenced on an Illumina MiSeq instrument. In the authors' own workflow: After out-of-frame sequences were removed, around 2,200,000 distinct TCRbeta sequences remained, averaging approximately 72,000 per individual. Each individual was scored by the count of fewer than 200 previously reported CMV-associated TCRbeta sequences and the total productive distinct TCRbeta count. A beta-binomial model was reimplemented in Python, and scikit-learn random forests with default parameters were trained on US cohort data. Classifier performance on the Belgian cohort was summarized as median AUC with percentile confidence intervals over 10,000 bootstrap iterations. TCRdb stores this immuneACCESS table with in-frame sequences only. Part of the clones is absent; in the studies checked, under half of the shortfall reflects unresolved V genes, and no reason is known for the rest. V and J calls and clone size are copied from that table; D and trimming were computed from the DNA. The sample table holds around 30,000 clones, of which around 74% were seen once. The leading ten clones occupy 0.5% to 0.65% of the sample.

The germline V gene supplies CDR1 SGHVS and CDR2 FQNEAQ. Reading from cysteine to phenylalanine, the CDR3 counts 13 amino acids. The DNA shown is the 39-base CDR3, in frame from base 1. V loses 0 bases, J loses 8 bases, and the germline ends lie 9 bases apart. Material for sequencing was memory CD4+ T cells from blood. The TCR was taken from an adult in good health and CMV-seronegative. Some clones in this sample may be carry-over from other donors' samples. The sequence links TRBV7-8 to TRBJ2-3; D gene: possibly TRBD1, on 6 matching bases. The DNA sequence reads TGTGCCAGCAGCTTAGCGGACAGCGGTACGCAGTATTTT. Its product reads: CASSLADSGTQYF.